The next 4 T cell receptor beta chains were all read from a single sample in a study of T cell responses to AZD1222 COVID-19 vaccine. Data came from immunoSEQ multiplex PCR; TCRdb stores just in-frame clones and leaves some out. This table has some 120,000 clones, approximately 85% appearing once. Sequences were derived from peripheral blood, sampled on day 0 of MenACWY control vaccination. The receptor set was obtained from an adult in good health.

The rearrangement uses TRBV10-2 and TRBJ1-6; D not resolved. Looked up from germline, CDR1 is WSHSY and CDR2 is SAAADI. The CDR3 has 14 amino acids. The V end was cut by 4 bases, the J end by 9 bases, with 13 bases between. The CDR3 DNA sequence: TGCGCCAGCAGTGCCTCAGGAGGGAGTTCACCCCTCCACTTT. Its protein is CASSASGGSSPLHF.

V gene TRBV5-1 combines with J gene TRBJ1-4; D possibly corresponds to TRBD1 (5 bases). The V end was cut by 2 bases, the J end by 0 bases, with 8 bases between. This CDR3 comprises 15 residues. From germline, CDR1 is SGHRS and CDR2 YFSETQ. The CDR3 region has the DNA TGCGCCAGCAGCTTTGTGACAGCAACTAATGAAAAACTGTTTTTT. Its protein product is CASSFVTATNEKLFF.

This clone was counted only a few times. The rearrangement links TRBV7-8 to TRBJ1-4, with 7 bases aligning to TRBD1. Germline V gene lookup returns CDR1 SGHVS and CDR2 FQNEAQ. The CDR3 has 16 amino acids. J lost 8 bases, V lost 2 bases, and 11 bases had no gene match. In DNA form, the CDR3 reads TGTGCCAGCAGCTTACCCGGGGACAGAGGGCGCGAAAAACTGTTTTTT. Its protein product is CASSLPGDRGREKLFF.

The J gene is TRBJ1-2, the V gene TRBV9, with a tentative D call TRBD1 (5 bases). Germline V lookup: CDR1 SGDLS, CDR2 YYNGEE. Trimming left V 0 bases short and J 3 bases short, with 18 bases between. The CDR3 loop spans 17 amino acids. The CDR3 nucleotides are TGTGCCAGCAGCGTAGCGGCCGCCATGGGGGACTACTATGGCTACACCTTC. It codes for CASSVAAAMGDYYGYTF. The full variable domain, completed using reference TRBV9 and TRBJ1-2, is DSGVTQTPKHLITATGQRVTLRCSPRSGDLSVYWYQQSLDQGLQFLIQYYNGEERAKGNILERFSAQQFPDLHSELNLSSLELGDSALYFCASSVAAAMGDYYGYTFGSGTRLTVV.